Below, 32 T cell receptor beta chains from the same sample are listed, as sequenced in a study of T cell repertoires in cytomegalovirus infection. Each CDR3 protein gets one entry after TCRdb re-called the reads with MiXCR. The table lists around 530,000 distinct CDR3 sequences, more than 15% of them singletons. Input material: CD8+ T cells from PBMCs. The receptors were gathered from a human donor in good health (CMV status not recorded). Some clones in this sample may be carry-over from other donors' samples.

This chain uses TRBV9 with TRBJ2-3, with 10 bases identical to TRBD2. Unmatched junction bases numbered 11, after V lost 4 bases and J lost 0 bases. Germline V CDR1 and CDR2: SGDLS, YYNGEE. The length of the CDR3 is 18 residues. The CDR3 nucleotides are TGTGCCAGCAGCCCGCTAGCGGGGGTCTTTTCTAGCACAGATACGCAGTATTTT. Encoded protein: CASSPLAGVFSSTDTQYF.

In this sample, this clonotype turned up many times. The chain links TRBV7-9 to TRBJ2-2; a possible D gene is TRBD1 (6 bases). Germline V lookup: CDR1 SEHNR, CDR2 FQNEAQ (reference sequence). The CDR3 spans 14 residues. Here the CDR3 reads CAEGWGRPTGELFF. The CDR3 coding sequence is TGTGCTGAAGGGTGGGGGCGACCCACCGGGGAGCTGTTTTTT.

This clonotype showed up many times. The gene calls are TRBV6-5 and TRBJ1-5; a possible D gene is TRBD1 (5 bases). Germline assignment: CDR1 MNHEY and CDR2 SVGAGI. This CDR3 comprises 15 residues. Trimming stripped 6 bases from V and 0 bases from J, with 12 bases between. The CDR3: CASRPGRYSNQPQHF. The DNA for the CDR3 is TGTGCCAGCAGACCGGGACGGTATAGCAATCAGCCCCAGCATTTT.

This clonotype was counted a few times. The V call is TRBV6-6, the J call TRBJ2-1; the D is unclear. Germline V gene lookup returns CDR1 MNHNY and CDR2 SVGAGI (reference sequence). This CDR3 contains 14 residues. V lost 2 bases and J lost 8, with 13 bases in between. The CDR3 region is CASSYGPRIDEQFF. The CDR3 DNA sequence: TGTGCCAGCAGTTACGGGCCGAGGATAGATGAGCAGTTCTTC.

This chain connects TRBV5-5 to TRBJ2-6; D may be TRBD1 (6 bases). With 4 bases removed from V and 3 bases from J, the gap between germline ends came to 17 bases. CDR1 is SGHKS, CDR2 YYEKEE, per germline (reference sequence). The CDR3 is made up of 17 amino acids. Written as DNA, the CDR3 is TGTGCCAGCAGCCCCCGACAGGCTCTGGATGGGGCCAACGTCCTGACTTTC. The encoded protein is CASSPRQALDGANVLTF.

This CDR3 reads CASSHGGGLSYEQYF. The CDR3, as DNA: TGCGCCAGCAGTCACGGAGGGGGGCTCAGCTACGAGCAGTACTTC. V usage is TRBV4-1 and J usage is TRBJ2-7; D might be TRBD1 or TRBD2, each matching 6 bases. The CDR3 contains 15 residues. The germline V and J ends were trimmed by 6 bases and 3 bases, with 18 bases remaining between them. The V gene's germline CDR1 is MGHRA and CDR2 YSYEKL.

The sample holds many counts of this clonotype. The chain couples TRBV20-1 to TRBJ2-7; 10 nucleotides match TRBD2. The V and J ends lost 5 bases and 6 bases, in that order; junction bases with no gene match: 13. The germline V gene has CDR1 DFQATT and CDR2 SNEGSKA (reference sequence). This CDR3 is built from 15 residues. CDR3: CSALGGRLAGVEQYF. The CDR3 region has the DNA TGCAGTGCTCTGGGGGGTAGGCTAGCGGGAGTCGAGCAGTACTTC.

This clonotype was seen repeatedly, ten times or more. This chain connects TRBV7-9 to TRBJ2-7, with a tentative D call TRBD2 (7 bases). Germline CDR1 is SEHNR and CDR2 is FQNEAQ (reference sequence). The CDR3 runs 14 residues. Trimming removed 5 bases at V and 3 bases at J, with 14 bases between. Written as DNA, the CDR3 is TGTGCCAGCAGCCCCCGCGGGGGCATCTACGAGCAGTACTTC. Translation gives CASSPRGGIYEQYF.

The V call is TRBV4-1, the J call TRBJ1-1; tentatively, D is TRBD1 (5 bases). The germline V gene has CDR1 MGHRA and CDR2 YSYEKL. V was clipped by 3 bases and J by 5 bases, with 10 bases between them. The CDR3 is 13 amino acids. The DNA of the CDR3 is TGCGCCAGCAGCCACCAACAGGTAACTGAAGCTTTCTTT. It codes for CASSHQQVTEAFF.

The rearrangement uses TRBV20-1 and TRBJ2-3; D is possibly TRBD2 (6 bases). The V and J ends lost 3 bases and 4 bases respectively, with 17 bases between them. Germline loops: CDR1 DFQATT, CDR2 SNEGSKA (reference sequence). The CDR3 is 15 amino acids. DNA of the CDR3: TGCAGTGCTAGGGTCTGGGAGGTGGAGTCAGATACGCAGTATTTT. Protein: CSARVWEVESDTQYF.

This clonotype was counted many times. This sequence joins TRBV29-1 and TRBJ2-6; 7 bases align to TRBD1. J gave up 0 bases and V 0 bases, and 5 bases lay outside the gene matches. This CDR3 has 17 amino acids. Germline lookup yields CDR1 SQVTM and CDR2 ANQGSEA. CDR3 amino acids: CSVEERDSSSGANVLTF. CDR3 DNA sequence: TGCAGCGTTGAAGAAAGGGACAGCAGCTCTGGGGCCAACGTCCTGACTTTC.

This clonotype came up many times. One junction end disagrees with the germline gene, perhaps due to a read error. The chain couples TRBV7-7 to TRBJ2-1; 11 nucleotides match TRBD2. The CDR3 contains 18 residues. Germline V gene lookup returns CDR1 SSHAT and CDR2 FNYEAQ (reference sequence). The CDR3 nucleotides read TGTGCTAGCAGCCTTACCGTCCTGACTAGCGGGATGAACAATGAGCAGTTCTTC. It translates to CASSLTVLTSGMNNEQFF.

The chain carries TRBV5-5 and TRBJ1-1; D ambiguous. Trimming removed 7 bases at V and 0 bases at J, with 10 bases between. The germline V gene encodes CDR1 SGHKS and CDR2 YYEKEE (reference sequence). The length of the CDR3 is 13 residues. In DNA form, the CDR3 reads TGTGCCAGCGGCGGGAAGATGAACACTGAAGCTTTCTTT. Protein: CASGGKMNTEAFF.

The J gene is TRBJ1-5, the V gene TRBV20-1; D is unclear. The V gene lost 0 bases and the J gene lost 2 bases, with 17 bases spanning the gap. This CDR3 contains 17 residues. Germline assignment: CDR1 DFQATT and CDR2 SNEGSKA (reference sequence). CDR3 amino acids: CSARDVGSPAGNQPQHF. CDR3 nucleotides: TGCAGTGCTAGAGATGTAGGGTCGCCAGCCGGCAATCAGCCCCAGCATTTT.

The rearrangement links TRBV2 to TRBJ1-4, with TRBD1 matching over 7 bases. Looked up from germline, CDR1 is SNHLY and CDR2 is FYNNEI. The J segment lost 7 bases and the V segment lost 4 bases, leaving 6 bases of the junction unmatched. The CDR3 is 14 amino acids. The CDR3, as DNA: TGTGCCAGCAGTGGTACAGGGGTTGGTGAAAAACTGTTTTTT. Encoded protein: CASSGTGVGEKLFF.

This clonotype has at least ten counts. The chain employs TRBV6-1 and TRBJ2-7, with 7 bases matching TRBD2. The germline V gene encodes CDR1 MNHNS and CDR2 SASEGT. The length of the CDR3 is 13 residues. DNA for the CDR3: TGTGCTGCAGCGGGGACGGGGATCCACGAGCAGTACTTC. This gives the protein CAAAGTGIHEQYF.

In this sample, this clonotype turned up a few times. The chain is built from TRBV7-3 and TRBJ1-2; 9 bases agree with TRBD1. The CDR3 consists of 15 residues. J was trimmed by 6 bases and V by 5 bases; bases with no gene match: 10. Germline V gene lookup returns CDR1 SGHTA and CDR2 FQGTGA. Here the CDR3 reads CASSAGQGGVDGYTF. CDR3 sequence (DNA): TGTGCCAGCAGCGCGGGACAGGGTGGAGTGGATGGCTACACCTTC.

This clonotype was picked up a small number of times. The rearrangement uses TRBV19 and TRBJ1-1; possible D gene TRBD1, 6 bases. This CDR3 comprises 13 residues. V gave up 5 bases and J gave up 4 bases, with 11 bases separating them. Germline V gene lookup returns CDR1 LNHDA and CDR2 SQIVND (reference sequence). The chain's CDR3 is CASSAGVATEAFF. The CDR3 region has the DNA TGTGCCAGTAGTGCAGGGGTTGCCACTGAAGCTTTCTTT.

This clonotype was seen many times. This rearrangement joins TRBV11-2 to TRBJ2-1, with D possibly being TRBD2 (5 bases). CDR1 and CDR2 (germline): SGHAT, FQNNGV. CDR3 length: 13 residues. Trimming left V 4 bases short and J 4 bases short, with 8 bases between. The CDR3: CASSSIAYNEQFF. The DNA for the CDR3 is TGTGCCAGCAGCTCCATAGCGTACAATGAGCAGTTCTTC.

About this clonotype itself: This may stem from a read error, because a much larger clone lies one nucleotide away. V usage is TRBV6-5 and J usage is TRBJ2-1; D is possibly TRBD2 (5 bases). Between the trimmed V and J ends, which lost 4 bases and 2 bases, there was a span of 12 bases. This CDR3 is 15 amino acids long. Looked up from germline, CDR1 is MNHEY and CDR2 is SVGAGI. The CDR3 is CASSSEERAYNEQFF. The CDR3 bases are TGTGCCAGCAGTTCCGAGGAGAGGGCCTACAATGAGCAGTTCTTC.

The V call is TRBV4-1, the J call TRBJ2-3; D call uncertain. Germline V gives CDR1 MGHRA, CDR2 YSYEKL. Trimming cost V 1 base and J 0 bases, with 5 bases left between them. CDR3 length: 14 amino acids. The CDR3 region has the DNA TGCGCCAGCAGCCAAGCGGACAGCACAGATACGCAGTATTTT. It is translated as CASSQADSTDTQYF.

Note on this clonotype: Sequence at one end of the junction differs from germline and may be a read error. J is TRBJ2-2 and V is TRBV3-1, with 9 bases lining up with TRBD2. The CDR3 is made up of 17 amino acids. In germline, CDR1 is LGHDT, CDR2 YNNKEL (reference sequence). The CDR3 nucleotides are TGTGCCAGCAACCAAGTACCCGGGATAGCGGGAGCCGGGGAGCTGTTTTTT. It specifies CASNQVPGIAGAGELFF. Variable domain in full (rest from reference TRBV3-1 and TRBJ2-2): DTAVSQTPKYLVTQMGNDKSIKCEQNLGHDTMYWYKQDSKKFLKIMFSYNNKELIINETVPNRFSPKSPDKAHLNLHINSLELGDSAVYFCASNQVPGIAGAGELFFGEGSRLTVL.

V and J are TRBV7-9 and TRBJ1-1; D is unresolved. CDR1 and CDR2 (germline): SEHNR, FQNEAQ (reference sequence). The CDR3 totals 11 residues. CDR3 sequence reads: CGPRPNTEAFF. In DNA form, the CDR3 reads TGTGGCCCTAGACCGAACACTGAAGCTTTCTTT.

This clonotype was counted between two and nine times. V and J are TRBV6-5 and TRBJ1-1; the D is unclear. Germline CDR1 MNHEY, CDR2 SVGAGI. Trimming stripped 0 bases from V and 10 bases from J, with 15 bases between. This CDR3 region has 14 residues. The CDR3: CASSYSFVSNGAFF. As DNA, the CDR3 is TGTGCCAGCAGTTACTCGTTTGTATCTAACGGAGCTTTCTTT.

Comment on this clonotype: One base away lies a much larger clone, so this may be a sequencing read error. The V call is TRBV7-1, the J call TRBJ1-2, with unresolved D. TRBV7-1 is marked as an open reading frame, function uncertain. The V and J ends lost 8 bases and 5 bases respectively, with 21 bases between them. CDR3 length equals 15 residues. The CDR3 nucleotides read TGTGCCAGCGTCCCAAGGTGTGGGATAGAATATGGCTACACCTTC. It translates to CASVPRCGIEYGYTF.

This clonotype was counted ten times or more. V usage is TRBV12-3 or TRBV12-4 and J usage is TRBJ2-1; TRBD2 matches 9 bases. CDR3 size: 17 residues. The junction had 12 bases not matched to a gene; V was cut back by 4 bases and J by 5 bases. The CDR3 DNA reads TGTGCCAGCAGTTCCTGGACTAGCGAAGCTCCCAACAATGAGCAGTTCTTC. Translated: CASSSWTSEAPNNEQFF.

The CDR3 DNA reads TGTGCCAGCAGTTTACTGGGCCCCGACGGAGATACGCAGTATTTT. Its translation: CASSLLGPDGDTQYF. The chain is built from TRBV27 and TRBJ2-3, with D uncertain. The V end was cut by 2 bases, the J end by 5 bases, with 14 bases between. The CDR3 totals 15 residues. The germline CDR1 and CDR2 sequences are MNHEY and SMNVEV (reference sequence).

At least ten counts were recorded for this clonotype. V gene TRBV12-3 or TRBV12-4 combines with J gene TRBJ1-5; D is ambiguous. The length of the CDR3 is 14 residues. Trimming took off 2 bases at V and 6 bases at J, with 11 bases between the two ends. The CDR3 DNA sequence: TGTGCCAGCAGTTTAATCGCGGGAACTCAGCCCCAGCATTTT. As protein: CASSLIAGTQPQHF.

This clonotype was seen at least ten times. CDR3 region: CASSLAGENSPLHF. The CDR3 bases are TGTGCCAGCAGCTTAGCAGGGGAGAATTCACCCCTCCACTTT. The rearrangement joins TRBV7-9 to TRBJ1-6, with D maybe TRBD1 (5 bases). V was shortened by 0 bases and J by 7 bases, with 7 bases between the two germline ends. Germline CDR1 reads SEHNR; CDR2 reads FQNEAQ (reference sequence). The CDR3 spans 14 residues.

Ten or more counts support this clonotype. This chain uses TRBV6-1 with TRBJ2-5, with 10 bases lining up with TRBD1. Germline V gene data show CDR1 as MNHNS and CDR2 as SASEGT. The CDR3 totals 14 residues. Trimming removed 5 bases from V and 5 bases from J; junction bases left unmatched: 5. Here the CDR3 reads CASSFPGQGETQYF. DNA of the CDR3: TGTGCCAGCAGTTTTCCGGGACAGGGGGAGACCCAGTACTTC.

This clonotype was detected ten times or more. This chain joins TRBV7-9 and TRBJ2-7; D gene unclear. The V end lost 4 bases, the J end lost 2 bases, and 12 bases lay between the germline ends. Germline V gene data show CDR1 as SEHNR and CDR2 as FQNEAQ (reference sequence). The CDR3 covers 14 residues. The CDR3 reads CASSSSVSPYEQYF. The CDR3 coding sequence is TGTGCCAGCAGCTCCTCTGTTTCGCCCTACGAGCAGTACTTC. Full variable domain (outside the CDR3, taken from reference TRBV7-9 and TRBJ2-7): DTGVSQNPRHKITKRGQNVTFRCDPISEHNRLYWYRQTLGQGPEFLTYFQNEAQLEKSRLLSDRFSAERPKGSFSTLEIQRTEQGDSAMYLCASSSSVSPYEQYFGPGTRLTVT.

The chain employs TRBV20-1 and TRBJ2-7; D is ambiguous. This CDR3 has 13 residues. Germline values: CDR1 DFQATT, CDR2 SNEGSKA (reference sequence). With 3 bases removed from V and 5 bases from J, the gap between germline ends came to 14 bases. CDR3: CSASDSNWDEQYF. The CDR3 DNA is TGCAGTGCTAGCGACTCTAACTGGGACGAGCAGTACTTC.